Below, 8 T cell receptor beta chains from the same sample are listed, as sequenced in a study of identifying expanded T cells in peripheral blood (dated by TCRdb to between 2019 and 2020). Preparation of the library involved the immunoSEQ multiplex PCR assay. The source is immuneACCESS, and TCRdb retained only in-frame sequences with V and J called. Part of the clones is not carried over; for the studies checked, unresolved V genes explain less than half of this, and the remainder is unexplained. This sample comprises about 110,000 clones, 85% to 90% of them detected only once. Together, the top ten hold 15% to 20% of the sample. Input material: blood. The source is a person between 18 and 75 years old in good health.

In its sample, this clone was seen a few times. The chain is built from TRBV19 and TRBJ1-1; D is perhaps TRBD1 (5 bases). V was pared by 6 bases and J by 1 base, with 12 bases between. The germline CDR1 and CDR2 sequences are LNHDA and SQIVND (reference sequence). The CDR3 extends over 14 amino acids. The CDR3 sequence: CASSDRTQNTEAFF. CDR3 in DNA: TGTGCCAGTAGCGACAGAACACAGAACACTGAAGCTTTCTTT.

The chain employs TRBV9 and TRBJ2-5; the match to TRBD1 covers 7 bases. Matching the DNA end better, TRBJ2-7 makes the J call doubtful. Germline V gene lookup returns CDR1 SGDLS and CDR2 YYNGEE. The CDR3 is made up of 13 amino acids. CDR3 residues: CASSVGDRYEQYF. CDR3 nucleotides: TGTGCCAGCAGCGTAGGGGACAGATACGAGCAGTACTTC.

The CDR3 region has the DNA TGTGCCAGCAGTGAAGCGTGGCAGGGAAGCAACGTCCTGACTTTC. Translation gives CASSEAWQGSNVLTF. The chain couples TRBV6-1 to TRBJ2-6; D perhaps matches TRBD1 (5 bases). V was cut by 0 bases and J by 9 bases, with 12 bases left in between. Germline V gene lookup returns CDR1 MNHNS and CDR2 SASEGT. There are 15 residues in the CDR3.

V is TRBV4-1 and J is TRBJ2-1; D gene ambiguous. The CDR3 extends over 15 amino acids. Germline V lookup: CDR1 MGHRA, CDR2 YSYEKL. V was clipped by 4 bases and J by 3 bases, with 13 bases between them. CDR3 region: CASSPDWNIYNEQFF. CDR3 DNA sequence: TGCGCCAGCAGCCCCGACTGGAACATCTACAATGAGCAGTTCTTC.

The gene calls are TRBV15 and TRBJ1-5; D may be TRBD1 (6 bases). Trimming removed 6 bases at V and 0 bases at J, with 18 bases between. The CDR3 consists of 17 residues. Per germline, CDR1 LNHNV and CDR2 YYDKDF (reference sequence). CDR3 nucleotides: TGTGCCACCAGACAACACCCAGGGACACTTAGCAATCAGCCCCAGCATTTT. This codes for CATRQHPGTLSNQPQHF.

The J gene is TRBJ1-5, the V gene TRBV19, with 9 bases that match TRBD1. CDR1 and CDR2 (germline): LNHDA, SQIVND (reference sequence). Germline trimming cut 4 bases from V and 0 bases from J; bases unmatched to any gene: 7. This CDR3 contains 17 residues. CDR3 coding DNA: TGTGCCAGTAGTAACTCAGGACAGGGGTTTAGCAATCAGCCCCAGCATTTT. Translated, it gives CASSNSGQGFSNQPQHF. Together with reference TRBV19 and TRBJ1-5, the CDR3 gives the full variable domain: DGGITQSPKYLFRKEGQNVTLSCEQNLNHDAMYWYRQDPGQGLRLIYYSQIVNDFQKGDIAEGYSVSREKKESFPLTVTSAQKNPTAFYLCASSNSGQGFSNQPQHFGDGTRLSIL.

CDR3 protein: CASSGRATDTQYF. CDR3 DNA: TGTGCCAGCTCAGGCAGGGCCACAGATACGCAGTATTTT. J is TRBJ2-3 and V is TRBV18, with D possibly TRBD1 on 5 matching bases. Trimming removed 5 bases from V and 2 bases from J, with 8 bases in between. Germline V gene data show CDR1 as KGHSH and CDR2 as LQKENI. CDR3 size: 13 residues.

The chain has TRBV28 and TRBJ1-2; 8 positions agree with TRBD1. Germline CDR1 MDHEN, CDR2 SYDVKM. This CDR3 is built from 15 residues. V lost 6 bases, J lost 4 bases, and 10 bases stayed unmatched. In DNA form, the CDR3 reads TGTGCCAGCAGCCAAGGGCCCACAGGGGGCTATGGCTACACCTTC. Protein: CASSQGPTGGYGYTF.